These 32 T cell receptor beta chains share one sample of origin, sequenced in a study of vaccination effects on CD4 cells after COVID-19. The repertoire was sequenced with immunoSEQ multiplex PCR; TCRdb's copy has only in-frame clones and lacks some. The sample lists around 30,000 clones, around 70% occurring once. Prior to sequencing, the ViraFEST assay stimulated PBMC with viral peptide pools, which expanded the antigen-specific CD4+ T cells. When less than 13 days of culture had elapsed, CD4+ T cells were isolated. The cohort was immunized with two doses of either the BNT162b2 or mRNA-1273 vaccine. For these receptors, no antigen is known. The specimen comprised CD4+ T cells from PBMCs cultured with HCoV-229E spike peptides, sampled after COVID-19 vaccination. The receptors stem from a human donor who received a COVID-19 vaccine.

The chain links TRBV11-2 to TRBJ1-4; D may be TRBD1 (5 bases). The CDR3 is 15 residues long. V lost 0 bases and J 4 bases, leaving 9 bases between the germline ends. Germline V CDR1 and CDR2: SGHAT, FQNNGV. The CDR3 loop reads CASSLEGRVNEKLFF. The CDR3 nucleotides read TGTGCCAGCAGCTTAGAGGGCAGGGTTAATGAAAAACTGTTTTTT.

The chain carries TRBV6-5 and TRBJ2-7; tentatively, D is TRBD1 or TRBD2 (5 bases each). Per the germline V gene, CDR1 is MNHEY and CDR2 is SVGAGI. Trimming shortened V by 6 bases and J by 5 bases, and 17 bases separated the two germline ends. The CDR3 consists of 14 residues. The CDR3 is CASRGTGVRDEQYF. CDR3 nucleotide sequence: TGTGCCAGCAGGGGGACCGGCGTCCGGGACGAGCAGTACTTC.

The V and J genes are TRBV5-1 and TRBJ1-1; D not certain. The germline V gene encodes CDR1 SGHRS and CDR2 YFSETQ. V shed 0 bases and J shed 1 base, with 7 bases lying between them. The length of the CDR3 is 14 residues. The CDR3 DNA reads TGCGCCAGCAGCTTGGCACAGACGAACACTGAAGCTTTCTTT. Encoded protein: CASSLAQTNTEAFF.

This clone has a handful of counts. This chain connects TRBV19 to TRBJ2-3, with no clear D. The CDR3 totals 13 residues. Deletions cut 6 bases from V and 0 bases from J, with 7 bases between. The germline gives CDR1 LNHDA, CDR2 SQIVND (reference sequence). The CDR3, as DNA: TGTGCCAGTAGACAGACTAGCACAGATACGCAGTATTTT. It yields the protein CASRQTSTDTQYF.

The CDR3 DNA reads as TGCGCCAGCAGCCCCGAGACAAGCACCGGGGAGCTGTTTTTT. Translated, it gives CASSPETSTGELFF. The genes are TRBV5-1 and TRBJ2-2; D remains unclear. The CDR3 extends over 14 amino acids. Trimming removed 4 bases at V and 4 bases at J, with 11 bases between. Germline CDR1 is SGHRS and CDR2 is YFSETQ.

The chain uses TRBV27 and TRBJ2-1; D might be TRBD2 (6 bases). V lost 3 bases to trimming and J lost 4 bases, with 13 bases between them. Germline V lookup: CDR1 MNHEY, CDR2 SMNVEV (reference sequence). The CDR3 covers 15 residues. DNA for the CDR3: TGTGCCAGCAGTTTGCCGGGAGTCGGTTACAATGAGCAGTTCTTC. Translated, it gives CASSLPGVGYNEQFF.

This chain's CDR3 is CASEKTGTGVTEAFF. CDR3 coding DNA: TGTGCCAGCGAAAAAACAGGGACAGGGGTTACTGAAGCTTTCTTT. The chain has TRBV5-4 and TRBJ1-1; 10 bases line up with TRBD1. CDR1 SGHNT and CDR2 YYREEE come from the germline V gene (reference sequence). The V gene end was trimmed by 7 bases and the J gene end by 5 bases; junction bases not matched to a gene: 11. The CDR3 is 15 amino acids.

The CDR3 sequence is CASSLVLRTGVFETQYF. In DNA form, the CDR3 reads TGCGCCAGCAGCTTGGTTCTCAGGACAGGGGTATTCGAGACCCAGTACTTC. J is TRBJ2-5 and V is TRBV5-1, with 9 bases lining up with TRBD1. The J segment lost 5 bases and the V segment lost 0 bases, leaving 11 bases of the junction unmatched. The CDR3 contains 17 residues. Germline CDR1 is SGHRS and CDR2 is YFSETQ. The whole variable domain, filled in from reference TRBV5-1 and TRBJ2-5, reads KAGVTQTPRYLIKTRGQQVTLSCSPISGHRSVSWYQQTPGQGLQFLFEYFSETQRNKGNFPGRFSGRQFSNSRSEMNVSTLELGDSALYLCASSLVLRTGVFETQYFGPGTRLLVL.

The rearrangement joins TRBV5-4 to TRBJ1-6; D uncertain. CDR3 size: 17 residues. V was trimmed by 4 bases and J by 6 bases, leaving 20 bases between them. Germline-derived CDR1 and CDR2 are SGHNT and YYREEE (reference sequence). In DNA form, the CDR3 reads TGTGCCAGCAGCCCAGGAGGCACAACAGTGATTAATTCACCCCTCCACTTT. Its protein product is CASSPGGTTVINSPLHF.

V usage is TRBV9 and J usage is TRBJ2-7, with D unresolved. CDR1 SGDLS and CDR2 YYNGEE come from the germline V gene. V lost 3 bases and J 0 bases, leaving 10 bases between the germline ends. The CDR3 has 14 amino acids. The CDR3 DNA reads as TGTGCCAGCAGCGCCACCGTCGGCTCCTACGAGCAGTACTTC. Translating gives CASSATVGSYEQYF. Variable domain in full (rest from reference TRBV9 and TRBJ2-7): DSGVTQTPKHLITATGQRVTLRCSPRSGDLSVYWYQQSLDQGLQFLIQYYNGEERAKGNILERFSAQQFPDLHSELNLSSLELGDSALYFCASSATVGSYEQYFGPGTRLTVT.

The CDR3 loop reads CASSKLRRGQVYGYTF. CDR3 coding DNA: TGTGCCAGCAGCAAACTGCGCAGGGGGCAGGTCTATGGCTACACCTTC. The chain joins TRBV21-1 to TRBJ1-2; TRBD1 reflects the table's D call only, with no check against the DNA. TRBV21-1 is deemed a pseudogene. The CDR3 length is 16 residues.

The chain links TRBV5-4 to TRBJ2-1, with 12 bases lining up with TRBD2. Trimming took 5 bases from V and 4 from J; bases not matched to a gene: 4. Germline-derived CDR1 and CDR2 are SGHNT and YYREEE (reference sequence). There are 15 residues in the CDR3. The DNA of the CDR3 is TGTGCCAGCAGTCAGACTAGCGGGAGTTACAATGAGCAGTTCTTC. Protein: CASSQTSGSYNEQFF. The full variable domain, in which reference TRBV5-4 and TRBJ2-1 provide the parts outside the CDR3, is ETGVTQSPTHLIKTRGQQVTLRCSSQSGHNTVSWYQQALGQGPQFIFQYYREEENGRGNFPPRFSGLQFPNYSSELNVNALELDDSALYLCASSQTSGSYNEQFFGPGTRLTVL.

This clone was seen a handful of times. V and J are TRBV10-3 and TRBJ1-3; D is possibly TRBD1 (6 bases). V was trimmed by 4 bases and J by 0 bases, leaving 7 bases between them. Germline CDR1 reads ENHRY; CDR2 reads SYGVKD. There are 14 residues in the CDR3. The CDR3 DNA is TGTGCCATCAGTGGGACAGACTCTGGAAACACCATATATTTT. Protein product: CAISGTDSGNTIYF.

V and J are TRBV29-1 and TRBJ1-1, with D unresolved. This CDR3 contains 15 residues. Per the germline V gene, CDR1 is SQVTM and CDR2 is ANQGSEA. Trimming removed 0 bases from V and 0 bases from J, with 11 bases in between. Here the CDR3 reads CSVEELTWLNTEAFF. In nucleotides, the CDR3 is TGCAGCGTTGAAGAGCTCACGTGGCTGAACACTGAAGCTTTCTTT. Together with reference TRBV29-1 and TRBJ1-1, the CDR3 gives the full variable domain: SAVISQKPSRDICQRGTSLTIQCQVDSQVTMMFWYRQQPGQSLTLIATANQGSEATYESGFVIDKFPISRPNLTFSTLTVSNMSPEDSSIYLCSVEELTWLNTEAFFGQGTRLTVV.

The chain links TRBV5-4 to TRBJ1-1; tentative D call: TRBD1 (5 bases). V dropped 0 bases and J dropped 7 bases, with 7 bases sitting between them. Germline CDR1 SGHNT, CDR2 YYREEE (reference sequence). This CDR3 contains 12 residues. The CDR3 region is CASSLDRIEAFF. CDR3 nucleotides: TGTGCCAGCAGCTTGGACAGGATTGAAGCTTTCTTT.

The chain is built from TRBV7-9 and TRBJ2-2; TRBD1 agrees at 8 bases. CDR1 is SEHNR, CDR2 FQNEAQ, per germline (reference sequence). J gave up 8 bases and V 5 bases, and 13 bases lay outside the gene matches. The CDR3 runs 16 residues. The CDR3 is CASSPRTGLDLGELFF. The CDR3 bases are TGTGCCAGCAGCCCCAGGACAGGGTTGGACCTTGGGGAGCTGTTTTTT.

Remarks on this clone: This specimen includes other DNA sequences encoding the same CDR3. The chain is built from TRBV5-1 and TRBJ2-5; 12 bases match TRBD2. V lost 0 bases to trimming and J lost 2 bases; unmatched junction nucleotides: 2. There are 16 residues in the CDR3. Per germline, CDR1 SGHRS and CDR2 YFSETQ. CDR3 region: CASSLVLAGGQETQYF. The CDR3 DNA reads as TGCGCCAGCAGCTTGGTTCTAGCGGGAGGGCAAGAGACCCAGTACTTC.

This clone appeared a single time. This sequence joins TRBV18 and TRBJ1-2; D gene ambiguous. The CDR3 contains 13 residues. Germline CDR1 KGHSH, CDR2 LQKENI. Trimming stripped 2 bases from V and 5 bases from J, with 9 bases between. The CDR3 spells CASSPDARYGYTF. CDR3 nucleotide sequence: TGTGCCAGCTCACCAGACGCGCGGTATGGCTACACCTTC.

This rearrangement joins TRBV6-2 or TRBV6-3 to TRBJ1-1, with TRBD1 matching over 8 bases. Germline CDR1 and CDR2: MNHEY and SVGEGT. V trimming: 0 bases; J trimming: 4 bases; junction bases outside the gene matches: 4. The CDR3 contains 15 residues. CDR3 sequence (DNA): TGTGCCAGCAGTTACTCAGTAACAGGGGGCACTGAAGCTTTCTTT. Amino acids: CASSYSVTGGTEAFF.

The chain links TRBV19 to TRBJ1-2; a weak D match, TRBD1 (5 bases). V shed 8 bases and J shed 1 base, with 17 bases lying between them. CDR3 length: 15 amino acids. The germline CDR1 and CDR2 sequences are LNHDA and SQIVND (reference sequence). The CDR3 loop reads CASGDLTRGNYGYTF. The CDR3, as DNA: TGTGCCAGTGGAGATTTAACGAGGGGTAACTATGGCTACACCTTC.

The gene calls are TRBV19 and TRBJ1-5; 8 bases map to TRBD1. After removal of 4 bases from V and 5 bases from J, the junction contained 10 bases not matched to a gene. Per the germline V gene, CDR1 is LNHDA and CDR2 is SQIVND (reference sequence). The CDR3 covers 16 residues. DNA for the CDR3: TGTGCCAGTAGTACCCTCGGACAGGGCATGTATCAGCCCCAGCATTTT. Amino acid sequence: CASSTLGQGMYQPQHF.

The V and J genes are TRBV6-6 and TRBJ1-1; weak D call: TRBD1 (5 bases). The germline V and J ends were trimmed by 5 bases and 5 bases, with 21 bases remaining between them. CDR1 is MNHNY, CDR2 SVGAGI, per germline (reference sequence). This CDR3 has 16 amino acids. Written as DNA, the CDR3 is TGTGCCAGCAGTCGAACCCCCCCAGGGCTGGGGACTGAAGCTTTCTTT. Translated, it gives CASSRTPPGLGTEAFF.

CDR3 region: CASSDSRRLGNTIYF. The CDR3 DNA is TGCGCCAGCAGTGATAGCCGCCGGCTTGGAAACACCATATATTTT. The chain uses TRBV10-2 and TRBJ1-3; no firm D call. The ends were cut back, 3 bases at V and 3 bases at J, with 12 bases in the middle. CDR1 is WSHSY, CDR2 SAAADI, per germline. The CDR3 is 15 residues long.

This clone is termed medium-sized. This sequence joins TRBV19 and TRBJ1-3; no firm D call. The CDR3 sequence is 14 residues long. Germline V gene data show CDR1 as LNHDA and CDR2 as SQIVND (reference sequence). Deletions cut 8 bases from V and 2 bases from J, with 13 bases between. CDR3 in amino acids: CASSRSGTGNTIYF. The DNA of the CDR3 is TGTGCCAGTTCCCGGAGCGGCACTGGAAACACCATATATTTT.

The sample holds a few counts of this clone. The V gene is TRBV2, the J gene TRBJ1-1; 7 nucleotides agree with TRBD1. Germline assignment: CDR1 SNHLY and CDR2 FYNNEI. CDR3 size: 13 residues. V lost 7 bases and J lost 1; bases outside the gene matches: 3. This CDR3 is CASTQGENTEAFF. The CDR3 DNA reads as TGTGCCAGCACCCAGGGGGAGAACACTGAAGCTTTCTTT.

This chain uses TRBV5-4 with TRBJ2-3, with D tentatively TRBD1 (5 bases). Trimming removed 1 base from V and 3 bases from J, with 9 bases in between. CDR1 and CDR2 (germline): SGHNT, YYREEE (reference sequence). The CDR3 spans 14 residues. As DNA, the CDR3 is TGTGCCAGCAGCTTGCAAGGGGCTACAGATACGCAGTATTTT. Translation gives CASSLQGATDTQYF.

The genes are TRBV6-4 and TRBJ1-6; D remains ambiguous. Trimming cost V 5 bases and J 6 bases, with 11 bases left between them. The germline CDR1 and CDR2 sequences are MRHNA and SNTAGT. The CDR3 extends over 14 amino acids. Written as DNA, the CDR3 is TGTGCCAGCAGTAAAGAGGCCGTTAATTCACCCCTCCACTTT. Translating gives CASSKEAVNSPLHF.

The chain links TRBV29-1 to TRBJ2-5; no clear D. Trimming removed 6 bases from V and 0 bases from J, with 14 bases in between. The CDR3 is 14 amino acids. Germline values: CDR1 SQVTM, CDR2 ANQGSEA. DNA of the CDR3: TGCAGCGTGGCCGGGTCTCCGTACCAAGAGACCCAGTACTTC. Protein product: CSVAGSPYQETQYF.

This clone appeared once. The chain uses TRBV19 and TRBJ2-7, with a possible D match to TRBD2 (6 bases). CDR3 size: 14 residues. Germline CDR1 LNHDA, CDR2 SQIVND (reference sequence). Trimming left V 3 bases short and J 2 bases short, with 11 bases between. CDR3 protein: CASSIGRGTYEQYF. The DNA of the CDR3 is TGTGCCAGTAGTATCGGGAGAGGAACCTACGAGCAGTACTTC.

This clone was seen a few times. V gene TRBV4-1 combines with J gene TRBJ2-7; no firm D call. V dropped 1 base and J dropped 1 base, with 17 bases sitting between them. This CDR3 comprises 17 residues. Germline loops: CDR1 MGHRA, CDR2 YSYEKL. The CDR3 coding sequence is TGCGCCAGCAGCCAAGCTCTCCCTGACGGGTATTCCTACGAGCAGTACTTC. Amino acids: CASSQALPDGYSYEQYF.

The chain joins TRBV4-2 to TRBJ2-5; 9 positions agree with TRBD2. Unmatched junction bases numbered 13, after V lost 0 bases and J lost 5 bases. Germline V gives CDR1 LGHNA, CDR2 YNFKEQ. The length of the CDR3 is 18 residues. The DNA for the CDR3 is TGTGCCAGCAGCCAAGAGGGGTCTAGCGGGAAAGTAAGGGAGACCCAGTACTTC. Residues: CASSQEGSSGKVRETQYF.

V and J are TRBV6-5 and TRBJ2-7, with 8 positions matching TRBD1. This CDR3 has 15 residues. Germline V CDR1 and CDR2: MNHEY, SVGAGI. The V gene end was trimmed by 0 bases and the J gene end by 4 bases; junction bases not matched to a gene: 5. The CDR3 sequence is CASSYSRQGAYEQYF. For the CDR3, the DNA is TGTGCCAGCAGTTACTCGAGGCAGGGGGCATACGAGCAGTACTTC.